This T cell receptor (beta chain) was found in a study of CD8 T cells in Susac syndrome. Reverse transcription of about 0.5 to 1 ug RNA was carried out with random hexamers. One entry per CDR3 protein, called by TCRdb with MiXCR from the immunoSEQ multiplex PCR reads. Here the sample spans a few hundred thousand distinct CDR3 sequences, roughly 93% being singletons. Between the trimmed V and J ends, which lost 6 bases and 3 bases, there was a span of 15 bases. The length of the CDR3 is 14 residues. This chain joins TRBV12-3 or TRBV12-4 and TRBJ2-7, with D perhaps matching TRBD1 (6 bases). The material sequenced was CD4+ T cells from PBMCs. This clonotype was sampled from a human donor with Susac syndrome. The CDR3 sequence: CASRPTQGFYEQYF. In nucleotides, the CDR3 is TGTGCCAGCAGGCCGACCCAGGGGTTCTACGAGCAGTACTTC.